The 9 T cell receptor beta chains reported below all come from one sample, sequenced in a study of identical twins (dated by TCRdb to 2016 to 2017). Library creation used 5' RACE. The sample was run on an Illumina HiSeq 2000. TCRdb applied fastp at Q25 and MiXCR to the public reads, then kept only in-frame beta chains. Each CDR3 protein appears once, grouped with its most common genes and DNA. This sample holds 400,000 or so distinct CDR3 sequences; 8.5% to 10% were observed only once. The ten largest clonotypes hold roughly 8.9% of the sample. The sample taken for sequencing was naive T cells sorted from blood. Read against the paper, the sample's cell subset or site label means: cells isolated with a human naive T-cell isolation kit. These receptors were collected from a woman in her forties or fifties in good health.

This clonotype has ten or more counts. V and J are TRBV29-1 and TRBJ2-5, with D possibly being TRBD1 (6 bases). Germline CDR1 SQVTM, CDR2 ANQGSEA. The ends were cut back, 2 bases at V and 2 bases at J, with 12 bases in the middle. The CDR3 consists of 14 residues. The DNA for the CDR3 is TGCAGCGTTGAATCGCCCGGGACACAAGAGACCCAGTACTTC. Translating it yields CSVESPGTQETQYF.

This clonotype was observed a handful of times. This chain connects TRBV12-3 or TRBV12-4 to TRBJ2-1, with no clear D. CDR3 size: 17 residues. Trimming cost V 7 bases and J 2 bases, with 21 bases left between them. The CDR3 nucleotides are TGTGCCAGCATCGGCCTAAAAGAAGGTGTGCCCTACAATGAGCAGTTCTTC. This translates into CASIGLKEGVPYNEQFF.

The chain carries TRBV5-6 and TRBJ1-6; D unclear. CDR1 and CDR2 (germline): SGHDT, YYEEEE. With 0 bases removed from V and 6 bases from J, the gap between germline ends came to 13 bases. CDR3 size: 16 residues. This CDR3 reads CASSLVGSLGNSPLHF. In nucleotides, the CDR3 is TGTGCCAGCAGCTTGGTAGGCAGCTTGGGTAATTCACCCCTCCACTTT. The whole variable domain, filled in from reference TRBV5-6 and TRBJ1-6, reads DAGVTQSPTHLIKTRGQQVTLRCSPKSGHDTVSWYQQALGQGPQFIFQYYEEEERQRGNFPDRFSGHQFPNYSSELNVNALLLGDSALYLCASSLVGSLGNSPLHFGNGTRLTVT.

This clonotype came up many times. The rearrangement uses TRBV20-1 and TRBJ2-3; D gene unclear. V was cut by 7 bases and J by 0 bases, with 23 bases left in between. From germline, CDR1 is DFQATT and CDR2 SNEGSKA (reference sequence). The CDR3 length is 17 residues. This chain's CDR3 is CSVPPPAASFSTDTQYF. DNA for the CDR3: TGCAGTGTTCCCCCACCGGCGGCTTCCTTTAGCACAGATACGCAGTATTTT.

This clonotype came up once. The V call is TRBV29-1, the J call TRBJ2-3; D ambiguous. The CDR3 covers 11 residues. Trimming cost V 3 bases and J 10 bases, with 11 bases left between them. Germline values: CDR1 SQVTM, CDR2 ANQGSEA. This CDR3 reads CSVEDPPSQYF. The CDR3 bases are TGCAGCGTTGAGGATCCCCCATCGCAGTATTTT.

J is TRBJ2-5 and V is TRBV7-9, with D perhaps TRBD2 (5 bases). CDR3 length equals 14 residues. The V and J ends lost 5 bases and 2 bases respectively, with 12 bases between them. The germline gives CDR1 SEHNR, CDR2 FQNEAQ (reference sequence). CDR3 nucleotides: TGTGCCAGCAGCACCAGGACTCTACAAGAGACCCAGTACTTC. Protein sequence: CASSTRTLQETQYF. The whole variable domain, filled in from reference TRBV7-9 and TRBJ2-5, reads DTGVSQNPRHKITKRGQNVTFRCDPISEHNRLYWYRQTLGQGPEFLTYFQNEAQLEKSRLLSDRFSAERPKGSFSTLEIQRTEQGDSAMYLCASSTRTLQETQYFGPGTRLLVL.

V is TRBV6-5 and J is TRBJ2-2; 13 bases fit TRBD2. The ends lost 6 bases at V and 4 bases at J; junction bases unmatched: 5. The V gene's germline CDR1 is MNHEY and CDR2 SVGAGI. This CDR3 is 16 amino acids long. DNA for the CDR3: TGTGCCAGCAGCCGACTAGCGGGAGGACGCACCGGGGAGCTGTTTTTT. This codes for CASSRLAGGRTGELFF.

In this sample, this clonotype turned up a few times. CDR3 loop: CASSRGGQGAYNEQFF. CDR3 nucleotides: TGTGCCAGCAGCCGGGGAGGACAGGGGGCCTACAATGAGCAGTTCTTC. This chain links TRBV7-6 with TRBJ2-1; the match to TRBD1 covers 10 bases. The J segment lost 2 bases and the V segment lost 5 bases, leaving 6 bases of the junction unmatched. Germline V lookup: CDR1 SGHVS, CDR2 FNYEAQ. The CDR3 sequence is 16 residues long.

The J gene is TRBJ2-7, the V gene TRBV5-1, with 11 positions matching TRBD2. The germline V gene encodes CDR1 SGHRS and CDR2 YFSETQ. The CDR3 totals 15 residues. J was trimmed by 2 bases and V by 4 bases; bases with no gene match: 5. CDR3 in DNA: TGCGCCAGCAGCACCGGGACTAGCGGAGCCTACGAGCAGTACTTC. It yields the protein CASSTGTSGAYEQYF.